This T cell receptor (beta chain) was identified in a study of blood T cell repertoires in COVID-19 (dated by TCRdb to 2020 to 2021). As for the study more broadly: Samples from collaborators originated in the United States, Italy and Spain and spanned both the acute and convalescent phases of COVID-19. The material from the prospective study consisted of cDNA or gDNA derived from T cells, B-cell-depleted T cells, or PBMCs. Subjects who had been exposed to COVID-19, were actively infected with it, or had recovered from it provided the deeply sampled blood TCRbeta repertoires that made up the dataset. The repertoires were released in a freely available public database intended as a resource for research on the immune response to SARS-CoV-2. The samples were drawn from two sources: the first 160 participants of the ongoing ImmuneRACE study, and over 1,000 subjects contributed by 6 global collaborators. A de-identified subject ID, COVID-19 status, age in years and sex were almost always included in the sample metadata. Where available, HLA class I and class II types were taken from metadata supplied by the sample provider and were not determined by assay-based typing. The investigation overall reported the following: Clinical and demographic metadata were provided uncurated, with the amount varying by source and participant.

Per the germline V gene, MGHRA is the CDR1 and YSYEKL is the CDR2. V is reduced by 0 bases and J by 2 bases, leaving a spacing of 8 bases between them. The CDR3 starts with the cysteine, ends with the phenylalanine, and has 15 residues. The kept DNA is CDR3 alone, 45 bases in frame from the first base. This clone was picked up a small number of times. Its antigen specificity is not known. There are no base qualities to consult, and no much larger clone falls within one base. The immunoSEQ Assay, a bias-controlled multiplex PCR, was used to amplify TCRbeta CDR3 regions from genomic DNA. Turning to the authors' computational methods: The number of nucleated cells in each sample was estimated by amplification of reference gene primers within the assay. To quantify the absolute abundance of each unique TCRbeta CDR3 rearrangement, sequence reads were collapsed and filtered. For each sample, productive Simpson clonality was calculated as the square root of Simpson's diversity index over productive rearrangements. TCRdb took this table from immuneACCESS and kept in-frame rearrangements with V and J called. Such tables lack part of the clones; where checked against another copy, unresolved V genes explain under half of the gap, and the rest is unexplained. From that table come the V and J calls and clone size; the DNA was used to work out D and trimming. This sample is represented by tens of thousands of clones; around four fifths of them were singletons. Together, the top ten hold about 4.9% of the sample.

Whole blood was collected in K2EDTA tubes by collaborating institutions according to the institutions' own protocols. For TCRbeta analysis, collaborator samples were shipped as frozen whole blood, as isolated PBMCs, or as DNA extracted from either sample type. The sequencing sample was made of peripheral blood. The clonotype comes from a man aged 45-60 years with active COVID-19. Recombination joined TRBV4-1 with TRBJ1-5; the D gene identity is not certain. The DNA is TGCGCCAGCAGCCAAGACGGGTTTGGCAATCAGCCCCAGCATTTT. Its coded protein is CASSQDGFGNQPQHF.